These 29 T cell receptor beta chains were sequenced from one sample in a study of human T cells and chemical hapten exposure. As to time point: patch test 1, 2 weeks after DPC sensitization. Described treatment: therapeutic diphenylcyclopropenone sensitization with weekly scalp DPC. TCRdb ran MiXCR on the RACE reads and lists one entry per CDR3 protein. The table records fewer than 150,000 distinct CDR3 sequences, roughly 15% of them present only once. The sample in question was whole blood, obtained in connection with sensitization to the hapten diphenylcyclopropenone (DPC). Receptors were obtained from a man aged 18-30 years with alopecia areata. Some clones in this sample may be carry-over from other donors' samples.

The gene calls are TRBV4-3 and TRBJ2-1; 8 nucleotides align to TRBD1. The junction had 5 bases not matched to a gene; V was cut back by 2 bases and J by 5 bases. CDR1 is LGHNA and CDR2 is YSLEER in the germline V gene. CDR3 size: 15 residues. For the CDR3, the DNA is TGCGCCAGCAGCCAAAACAGGGGGTGGCACAATGAGCAGTTCTTC. It is translated as CASSQNRGWHNEQFF.

V gene TRBV12-3 or TRBV12-4 combines with J gene TRBJ1-3; 7 bases agree with TRBD1. Trimming took 8 bases from V and 0 from J; bases not matched to a gene: 19. The CDR3 sequence is 19 residues long. CDR3 bases: TGTGCCAGCGAGGGGCCCGACAGGGTAACTCCGTACTCTGGAAACACCATATATTTT. Translation gives CASEGPDRVTPYSGNTIYF.

This clonotype showed up just a few times. This chain connects TRBV6-5 to TRBJ2-5, with 10 bases lining up with TRBD2. The V gene end was trimmed by 1 base and the J gene end by 6 bases; junction bases not matched to a gene: 11. The germline V gene has CDR1 MNHEY and CDR2 SVGAGI. The CDR3 covers 17 residues. This CDR3 is CASSYYPPAGGVKTQYF. In DNA form, the CDR3 reads TGTGCCAGCAGTTACTATCCCCCAGCGGGGGGGGTAAAGACCCAGTACTTC.

This chain connects TRBV6-6 to TRBJ2-7, with D possibly being TRBD1 or TRBD2 (5 bases each). In germline, CDR1 is MNHNY, CDR2 SVGAGI (reference sequence). Trimming stripped 5 bases from V and 0 bases from J, with 17 bases between. The CDR3 contains 16 residues. In nucleotides, the CDR3 is TGTGCCAGCAGTCCCCGGTTGGGGGTAAGCTCCTACGAGCAGTACTTC. It translates to CASSPRLGVSSYEQYF.

This clonotype has only a few counts. V and J are TRBV20-1 and TRBJ2-7; 7 nucleotides match TRBD1. Germline V lookup: CDR1 DFQATT, CDR2 SNEGSKA (reference sequence). The CDR3 sequence is 13 residues long. V lost 5 bases and J lost 2; bases outside the gene matches: 6. CDR3 in amino acids: CSARDSSTYEQYV. CDR3 bases: TGCAGTGCTCGGGACAGCTCTACCTACGAGCAGTACGTC.

This clonotype was counted a few times. The chain couples TRBV20-1 to TRBJ2-7; perhaps TRBD2 as D (6 bases). Germline CDR1 DFQATT, CDR2 SNEGSKA (reference sequence). The V and J ends lost 3 bases and 0 bases respectively, with 21 bases between them. The CDR3 runs to 17 residues. The CDR3 DNA sequence: TGCAGTGCTAGGGTTTGGGACTCACTAACTCGCTCCTACGAGCAGTACGTC. Protein: CSARVWDSLTRSYEQYV.

The chain couples TRBV20-1 to TRBJ2-3, with TRBD2 matching 8 bases. This CDR3 is built from 14 residues. Per germline, CDR1 DFQATT and CDR2 SNEGSKA (reference sequence). J was trimmed by 5 bases and V by 6 bases; bases with no gene match: 10. The CDR3 nucleotides read TGCAGTGCGTACCTTCGGGGGGGTCTAGATACGCAGTATTTT. It translates to CSAYLRGGLDTQYF.

The sample holds many counts of this clonotype. The chain employs TRBV20-1 and TRBJ1-1, with 9 bases matching TRBD1. Germline values: CDR1 DFQATT, CDR2 SNEGSKA (reference sequence). J gave up 4 bases and V 6 bases, and 9 bases lay outside the gene matches. This CDR3 region has 14 residues. The CDR3 is CSATGGRVSTEAFF. The CDR3, as DNA: TGCAGTGCAACAGGGGGCCGGGTGAGCACTGAAGCTTTCTTT.

The gene calls are TRBV27 and TRBJ2-5, with D possibly TRBD1 on 6 matching bases. Germline V lookup: CDR1 MNHEY, CDR2 SMNVEV (reference sequence). Deletions cut 5 bases from V and 4 bases from J, with 11 bases between. The CDR3 covers 13 residues. CDR3 residues: CASSQQGTETQYF. The CDR3 DNA is TGTGCCAGCAGTCAACAGGGTACAGAGACCCAGTACTTC.

This clonotype was found a few times. This chain connects TRBV7-3 to TRBJ2-2, with D maybe TRBD2 (6 bases). The ends were cut back, 5 bases at V and 0 bases at J, with 13 bases in the middle. The germline gives CDR1 SGHTA, CDR2 FQGTGA. This CDR3 contains 16 residues. CDR3 loop: CASSTRGRPNTGELFF. The CDR3 DNA sequence: TGTGCCAGCAGCACCCGGGGGAGGCCGAACACCGGGGAGCTGTTTTTT.

The chain combines TRBV11-2 with TRBJ1-1; 9 bases fit TRBD1. Trimming removed 6 bases from V and 1 base from J; junction bases left unmatched: 6. The CDR3 has 15 residues. Germline V gives CDR1 SGHAT, CDR2 FQNNGV. The CDR3 sequence: CASSSRQGGNTEAFF. CDR3 DNA: TGTGCCAGCAGTTCAAGACAGGGGGGGAACACTGAAGCTTTCTTT.

This chain links TRBV10-1 with TRBJ2-5, with D perhaps TRBD1 or TRBD2 (6 bases each). The CDR3 is 15 amino acids. CDR1 and CDR2 (germline): WNHNN, SYGVQD (reference sequence). Trimming stripped 0 bases from V and 11 bases from J, with 19 bases between. The CDR3 bases are TGCGCCAGCAGTGAGTCAGACGGGAGCGGCCAGGGGCAGTACTTC. It translates to CASSESDGSGQGQYF.

The chain joins TRBV29-1 to TRBJ2-3; 12 bases agree with TRBD2. J lost 6 bases, V lost 7 bases, and 8 bases had no gene match. The CDR3 contains 14 residues. Germline CDR1 is SQVTM and CDR2 is ANQGSEA. The CDR3 region has the DNA TGCAGCGGTTGGACTAGCGGGGTCGGGGATACGCAGTATTTT. It yields the protein CSGWTSGVGDTQYF.

This clonotype appeared a few times. The chain couples TRBV20-1 to TRBJ1-3, with TRBD1 as a possible D gene (6 bases). Trimming pared 3 bases from V and 0 bases from J, leaving 18 bases between. This CDR3 is 17 amino acids long. CDR1 is DFQATT and CDR2 is SNEGSKA in the germline V gene (reference sequence). The CDR3 bases are TGCAGTGCTAGTTCGGGGAACAGGGTACCCTCTGGAAACACCATATATTTT. Its translation: CSASSGNRVPSGNTIYF.

There are a few counts of this clonotype. This chain uses TRBV7-9 with TRBJ1-1; the D is unclear. The V and J ends lost 1 base and 0 bases respectively, with 9 bases between them. The CDR3 covers 15 residues. Germline CDR1 reads SEHNR; CDR2 reads FQNEAQ (reference sequence). As DNA, the CDR3 is TGTGCCAGCAGCTTAGGGGCCGGGTTGAACACTGAAGCTTTCTTT. Translated: CASSLGAGLNTEAFF.

This clonotype appeared a few times. V is TRBV24-1 and J is TRBJ2-3; 7 nucleotides agree with TRBD2. The germline V gene has CDR1 KGHDR and CDR2 SFDVKD. V lost 3 bases, J lost 4 bases, and 0 bases stayed unmatched. The CDR3 extends over 13 amino acids. DNA for the CDR3: TGTGCCACCAGTGATGGGGGGGCAGATACGCAGTATTTT. It yields the protein CATSDGGADTQYF.

The chain recombines TRBV7-7 with TRBJ2-7; TRBD2 might be the D (6 bases). The ends were cut back, 5 bases at V and 4 bases at J, with 15 bases in the middle. This CDR3 spans 14 amino acids. Germline V gene data show CDR1 as SSHAT and CDR2 as FNYEAQ (reference sequence). The CDR3 nucleotides read TGTGCCAGCAGCATACTCCCTGCGGGGTACGAGCAGTACTTC. Translating gives CASSILPAGYEQYF.

The V gene is TRBV5-5, the J gene TRBJ1-2, with 7 positions matching TRBD1. Germline V gives CDR1 SGHKS, CDR2 YYEKEE (reference sequence). The V and J ends lost 4 bases and 1 base, in that order; junction bases with no gene match: 7. The CDR3 sequence is 15 residues long. The CDR3 bases are TGTGCCAGCAGCAAAGGACAGGTCCTTAACTATGGCTACACCTTC. Protein product: CASSKGQVLNYGYTF.

This clonotype was seen only a few times. The CDR3 loop is CAPPAGPGSTEAFF. The CDR3 coding sequence is TGCGCCCCCCCAGCGGGGCCGGGAAGTACTGAAGCTTTCTTT. This sequence joins TRBV5-1 and TRBJ1-1, with TRBD1 as a possible D gene (5 bases). Germline assignment: CDR1 SGHRS and CDR2 YFSETQ. The CDR3 sequence is 14 residues long. V was trimmed by 10 bases and J by 5 bases, leaving 21 bases between them. Variable domain in full (rest from reference TRBV5-1 and TRBJ1-1): KAGVTQTPRYLIKTRGQQVTLSCSPISGHRSVSWYQQTPGQGLQFLFEYFSETQRNKGNFPGRFSGRQFSNSRSEMNVSTLELGDSALYLCAPPAGPGSTEAFFGQGTRLTVV.

The table lists this clonotype with many counts. The V call is TRBV3-1, the J call TRBJ1-6; no reliable D call. CDR1 LGHDT and CDR2 YNNKEL come from the germline V gene (reference sequence). The V and J ends lost 4 bases and 6 bases respectively, with 10 bases between them. The CDR3 totals 14 residues. CDR3 region: CASSRGRFNSPLHF. DNA of the CDR3: TGTGCCAGCAGCCGAGGACGCTTTAATTCACCCCTCCACTTT.

V and J are TRBV12-3 or TRBV12-4 and TRBJ2-5; D assignment may be TRBD1 or TRBD2 (5 bases each). Trimming cost V 5 bases and J 12 bases, with 16 bases left between them. The CDR3 is made up of 12 amino acids. CDR3 amino acids: CASSPNRDGEYF. CDR3 nucleotides: TGTGCCAGCAGTCCTAACCGGGACGGAGAGTACTTC.

Ten or more counts support this clonotype. V is TRBV4-1 and J is TRBJ2-5; D is unclear. Between the trimmed V and J ends, which lost 0 bases and 5 bases, there was a span of 10 bases. Germline CDR1 and CDR2: MGHRA and YSYEKL. The CDR3 sequence is 14 residues long. The CDR3 protein is CASSQEVGRETQYF. CDR3 sequence (DNA): TGCGCCAGCAGCCAAGAGGTGGGCCGGGAGACCCAGTACTTC.

This rearrangement joins TRBV29-1 to TRBJ2-7; D perhaps matches TRBD1 (5 bases). Germline assignment: CDR1 SQVTM and CDR2 ANQGSEA. The CDR3 is 11 amino acids. Trimming stripped 6 bases from V and 3 bases from J, with 9 bases between. The CDR3 DNA reads as TGCAGCGTCTTCCAGGGCTACGAGCAGTACTTC. This encodes CSVFQGYEQYF.

This clonotype was seen only a few times. The chain couples TRBV7-3 to TRBJ2-2, with a weak D call TRBD1 (5 bases). Germline V gene lookup returns CDR1 SGHTA and CDR2 FQGTGA. The CDR3 sequence is 15 residues long. The V end lost 1 base, the J end lost 4 bases, and 10 bases lay between the germline ends. The CDR3 region is CASSLRTSGTGELFF. CDR3 nucleotides: TGTGCCAGCAGCTTAAGGACAAGTGGCACCGGGGAGCTGTTTTTT. Full variable domain (rest looked up from reference TRBV7-3 and TRBJ2-2): GAGVSQTPSNKVTEKGKYVELRCDPISGHTALYWYRQSLGQGPEFLIYFQGTGAADDSGLPNDRFFAVRPEGSVSTLKIQRTERGDSAVYLCASSLRTSGTGELFFGEGSRLTVL.

V usage is TRBV6-2 or TRBV6-3 and J usage is TRBJ2-7; D is perhaps TRBD2 (6 bases). CDR1 is MNHEY and CDR2 is SVGEGT in the germline V gene. V was trimmed by 6 bases and J by 7 bases, leaving 19 bases between them. CDR3 length equals 14 residues. CDR3 region: CASRPRGGRWEQYF. The CDR3 DNA follows: TGTGCCAGCAGGCCGAGGGGAGGCCGGTGGGAGCAGTACTTC.

A few counts support this clonotype. The chain is built from TRBV12-3 or TRBV12-4 and TRBJ2-1; no definite D call. CDR3 length: 14 residues. The V gene lost 7 bases and the J gene lost 4 bases, with 14 bases spanning the gap. The CDR3 DNA sequence: TGTGCCAGCACCTCCGGCCTAATTTACAATGAGCAGTTCTTC. Its translation is CASTSGLIYNEQFF.

The chain uses TRBV18 and TRBJ1-1; D ambiguous. Germline V gene sequence: CDR1 KGHSH, CDR2 LQKENI. Trimming cost V 3 bases and J 1 base, with 6 bases left between them. There are 13 residues in the CDR3. CDR3 region: CASSPRQNTEAFF. The CDR3 DNA reads as TGTGCCAGCTCACCCCGACAGAACACTGAAGCTTTCTTT.

This clonotype is a singleton in its sample. The chain combines TRBV7-2 with TRBJ2-1; TRBD2 matches at 7 bases. The CDR3 is 15 residues long. CDR1 and CDR2 from the germline V gene are SGHTA and FQGNSA. The trim removed 4 bases at V and 3 bases at J, leaving 6 bases unmatched. The CDR3 reads CASSSKRGGYNEQFF. In DNA form, the CDR3 reads TGTGCCAGCAGCTCAAAGCGGGGAGGCTACAATGAGCAGTTCTTC.

This clonotype appeared once. The V and J genes are TRBV4-1 and TRBJ1-2; 7 bases fit TRBD1. The CDR3 is 14 amino acids. Unmatched junction bases numbered 6, after V lost 3 bases and J lost 5 bases. Per germline, CDR1 MGHRA and CDR2 YSYEKL. The CDR3 loop reads CASSHRGRKYGYTF. The CDR3 nucleotides read TGCGCCAGCAGCCATAGGGGGCGCAAATATGGCTACACCTTC.